Following are 23 T cell receptor beta chains from one sample sequenced in a study of blood T cell repertoires in COVID-19. Clones were read by immunoSEQ multiplex PCR, and TCRdb kept only the in-frame ones, dropping some. The data contain about 97,000 clones, around 87% of them singletons. The sequencing sample was made of peripheral blood. These receptors were taken from a human donor in a cohort sampled during active COVID-19.

This clone was counted a single time. This rearrangement joins TRBV10-3 to TRBJ2-2, with TRBD2 matching 9 bases. The CDR3 sequence is 15 residues long. Trimming removed 7 bases from V and 7 bases from J; junction bases left unmatched: 10. CDR1 and CDR2 (germline): ENHRY, SYGVKD. CDR3 in amino acids: CAITPDKLAGGELFF. CDR3 sequence (DNA): TGTGCCATCACCCCCGATAAACTAGCGGGCGGGGAGCTGTTTTTT.

The chain combines TRBV3-1 (or the pseudogene TRBV3-2) with TRBJ2-1, with 12 bases identical to TRBD1. V was pared by 1 base and J by 8 bases, with 12 bases of the junction left unmatched. The CDR3 is 18 residues long. Germline assignment: CDR1 LGHDT and CDR2 YNNKEL (reference sequence). This chain's CDR3 is CASSQGGTGGVNVHEQFF. For the CDR3, the DNA is TGTGCCAGCAGCCAAGGGGGGACAGGGGGCGTTAACGTCCATGAGCAGTTCTTC.

This rearrangement joins TRBV10-3 to TRBJ2-1; a weak D match, TRBD1 (5 bases). With 4 bases removed from V and 7 bases from J, the gap between germline ends came to 17 bases. CDR3 size: 15 residues. Germline values: CDR1 ENHRY, CDR2 SYGVKD. The CDR3 coding sequence is TGTGCCATCAGTGGGGGCCCTCCTGAAGGGAATGAGCAGTTCTTC. This sequence encodes CAISGGPPEGNEQFF.

The V gene is TRBV7-9, the J gene TRBJ1-1; perhaps TRBD1 as D (5 bases). CDR1 SEHNR and CDR2 FQNEAQ come from the germline V gene (reference sequence). The V end lost 2 bases, the J end lost 6 bases, and 16 bases lay between the germline ends. The CDR3 is 15 residues long. This CDR3 is CASSLYSGPTAEAFF. The CDR3 DNA sequence: TGTGCCAGCAGCTTATATTCAGGGCCAACCGCTGAAGCTTTCTTT.

The chain is built from TRBV5-4 and TRBJ1-2, with TRBD1 as a possible D gene (5 bases). From germline, CDR1 is SGHNT and CDR2 YYREEE (reference sequence). The CDR3 consists of 14 residues. V dropped 0 bases and J dropped 4 bases, with 10 bases sitting between them. CDR3 coding DNA: TGTGCCAGCAGCTTGGTTAGGGGAGGCTATGGCTACACCTTC. Translating it yields CASSLVRGGYGYTF.

This rearrangement joins TRBV2 to TRBJ2-1; D is unresolved. V dropped 6 bases and J dropped 2 bases, with 14 bases sitting between them. The CDR3 consists of 15 residues. CDR1 is SNHLY, CDR2 FYNNEI, per germline. The CDR3 sequence is CASSHRRLTYNEQFF. For the CDR3, the DNA is TGTGCCAGCAGCCACAGACGGCTAACCTACAATGAGCAGTTCTTC.

This clone was observed once. This chain links TRBV9 with TRBJ1-1; no clear D gene. Germline lookup yields CDR1 SGDLS and CDR2 YYNGEE. The CDR3 loop spans 15 amino acids. Trimming shortened V by 4 bases and J by 0 bases, and 13 bases separated the two germline ends. The CDR3 DNA sequence: TGTGCCAGCAGCCCACTGGGAGAGGTGAACACTGAAGCTTTCTTT. This translates into CASSPLGEVNTEAFF.

On this clone: The sample has other DNA sequences that encode this CDR3 too. CDR3 DNA: TGTGCCAGCAGCCCGTCCACAGATACGCAGTATTTT. It is translated as CASSPSTDTQYF. This chain links TRBV3-1 (or the pseudogene TRBV3-2) with TRBJ2-3; D remains unclear. CDR1 LGHDT and CDR2 YNNKEL come from the germline V gene (reference sequence). Trimming took 4 bases from V and 2 from J, leaving 4 bases between them. CDR3 length: 12 residues.

This chain connects TRBV28 to TRBJ1-5, with 7 bases aligning to TRBD1. V shed 8 bases and J 0 bases; nucleotides not matched to a gene: 13. This CDR3 region has 17 residues. Germline V lookup: CDR1 MDHEN, CDR2 SYDVKM. The DNA of the CDR3 is TGTGCCAGCCAAACGGGACAGATTATATATAGCAATCAGCCCCAGCATTTT. Translating it yields CASQTGQIIYSNQPQHF.

The rearrangement uses TRBV7-8 and TRBJ2-7; perhaps TRBD2 as D (6 bases). The length of the CDR3 is 13 residues. The V gene lost 5 bases and the J gene lost 7 bases, with 15 bases spanning the gap. CDR1 SGHVS and CDR2 FQNEAQ come from the germline V gene. The CDR3 bases are TGTGCCAGCAGCCGGGAGAGGTACGTGGAGCAGTACTTC. It is translated as CASSRERYVEQYF.

This clone was picked up a small number of times. The chain couples TRBV7-9 to TRBJ2-7, with 7 bases aligning to TRBD2. The germline gives CDR1 SEHNR, CDR2 FQNEAQ (reference sequence). Losses at the gene ends were 5 bases for V and 1 base for J; bases not matched to a gene: 11. The CDR3 loop spans 16 amino acids. The CDR3 coding sequence is TGTGCCAGCAGCCCTCGAGGGGCGGGAGTGTCCTACGAGCAGTACTTC. Translation: CASSPRGAGVSYEQYF.

V gene TRBV28 combines with J gene TRBJ1-2; 8 bases map to TRBD1. This CDR3 has 16 amino acids. The trim removed 6 bases at V and 4 bases at J, leaving 13 bases unmatched. CDR1 and CDR2 from the germline V gene are MDHEN and SYDVKM. The CDR3 DNA is TGTGCCAGCAGCAGTACCTTGGGACAGGTCATCTATGGCTACACCTTC. This translates into CASSSTLGQVIYGYTF.

This clone was observed once. This chain connects TRBV29-1 to TRBJ1-3; 9 nucleotides match TRBD1. V lost 3 bases and J lost 0; bases outside the gene matches: 3. Germline assignment: CDR1 SQVTM and CDR2 ANQGSEA. The CDR3 extends over 15 amino acids. The CDR3 loop is CSVEGTGSSGNTIYF. The CDR3 bases are TGCAGCGTTGAGGGGACAGGGAGCTCTGGAAACACCATATATTTT.

The chain uses TRBV4-2 and TRBJ2-3, with D maybe TRBD1 (5 bases). The CDR3 runs 17 residues. Trimming took 4 bases from V and 1 from J, leaving 18 bases between them. CDR1 is LGHNA and CDR2 is YNFKEQ in the germline V gene. The CDR3, as DNA: TGTGCCAGCAGCCCCCAGGGAATTAGACATCGCACAGATACGCAGTATTTT. This sequence encodes CASSPQGIRHRTDTQYF.

The chain is built from TRBV7-9 and TRBJ2-1, with 11 bases lining up with TRBD2. V was clipped by 6 bases and J by 4 bases; unmatched bases: 2. Germline values: CDR1 SEHNR, CDR2 FQNEAQ (reference sequence). The CDR3 runs to 14 residues. The CDR3 sequence: CASSRLAGYNEQFF. In nucleotides, the CDR3 is TGTGCCAGCAGTAGACTAGCGGGGTACAATGAGCAGTTCTTC.

CDR3 DNA: TGCGCCAGCAGCAACCGAGGGACACCCACGAGGACCGGGGAGCTGTTTTTT. This encodes CASSNRGTPTRTGELFF. This chain links TRBV5-1 with TRBJ2-2, with a weak D call TRBD1 (6 bases). Trimming shortened V by 4 bases and J by 5 bases, and 21 bases separated the two germline ends. In germline, CDR1 is SGHRS, CDR2 YFSETQ. This CDR3 is 17 amino acids long.

This clone was seen a single time. The chain joins TRBV7-3 to TRBJ2-7; possible D gene TRBD2, 6 bases. Germline V CDR1 and CDR2: SGHTA, FQGTGA. With 5 bases removed from V and 4 bases from J, the gap between germline ends came to 12 bases. The CDR3 runs to 13 residues. The CDR3: CASSASRGYEQYF. In DNA form, the CDR3 reads TGTGCCAGCAGCGCCTCCCGGGGGTACGAGCAGTACTTC.

The CDR3 protein is CASSPRLAGYEQYF. The CDR3 DNA reads as TGTGCCAGCAGTCCAAGACTAGCGGGCTACGAGCAGTACTTC. The chain joins TRBV6-2 or TRBV6-3 to TRBJ2-7, with 10 nucleotides matching TRBD2. Germline V gene data show CDR1 as MNHEY and CDR2 as SVGEGT. Unmatched junction bases numbered 4, after V lost 5 bases and J lost 3 bases. The CDR3 sequence is 14 residues long.

The rearrangement joins TRBV28 to TRBJ1-4; D is ambiguous. The CDR3 runs 13 residues. Germline loops: CDR1 MDHEN, CDR2 SYDVKM. V was shortened by 5 bases and J by 4 bases, with 8 bases between the two germline ends. The CDR3 protein is CASSALHNEKLFF. The CDR3 DNA follows: TGTGCCAGCAGTGCATTACATAATGAAAAACTGTTTTTT.

The genes are TRBV9 and TRBJ2-2; TRBD2 matches 14 bases. V gave up 0 bases and J gave up 7 bases; unmatched junction bases: 5. CDR1 SGDLS and CDR2 YYNGEE come from the germline V gene. The CDR3 totals 17 residues. As DNA, the CDR3 is TGTGCCAGCAGCGTAGCGGGACTAGCGGGAGCGAGCGGGGAGCTGTTTTTT. As protein: CASSVAGLAGASGELFF.

The V gene is TRBV12-5, the J gene TRBJ2-7; 9 bases match TRBD1. Losses at the gene ends were 6 bases for V and 3 bases for J; bases not matched to a gene: 6. This CDR3 spans 14 amino acids. The germline gives CDR1 LGHNT, CDR2 FRNRAP. CDR3 bases: TGTGCTAGTGGCCGGGGACAGGGTTTCTACGAGCAGTACTTC. Translation gives CASGRGQGFYEQYF.

The chain joins TRBV5-1 to TRBJ2-7, with TRBD2 identical over 13 bases. The germline gives CDR1 SGHRS, CDR2 YFSETQ. This CDR3 comprises 15 residues. After removal of 4 bases from V and 2 bases from J, the junction contained 3 bases not matched to a gene. The CDR3 DNA reads TGCGCCAGCAGCCTCGGGACTAGCGGGACCTACGAGCAGTACTTC. Translation gives CASSLGTSGTYEQYF.

In nucleotides, the CDR3 is TGCGCCAGCAGGGAGCCAGGGGGTCTTCGGACAGATACGCAGTATTTT. This codes for CASREPGGLRTDTQYF. The chain uses TRBV10-1 and TRBJ2-3, with TRBD1 identical over 7 bases. The CDR3 covers 16 residues. Germline CDR1 is WNHNN and CDR2 is SYGVQD (reference sequence). With V trimmed by 6 bases and J by 3 bases, 12 bases remained unmatched.